The 29 T cell receptor beta chains given below trace back to one sample, sequenced in a study of shared clonotypes between healthy human individuals (dated by TCRdb to 2018 to 2021). Receptor amplification or capture employed the immunoSEQ multiplex PCR assay. This is the immuneACCESS table as TCRdb keeps it, with only in-frame sequences that have V and J called. A part of the clones is gone; compared with another copy, unresolved V genes explain less than half, and the rest is unexplained. The sample table records about 2,200,000 clones; about 92% of these occur just once. The top ten hold roughly 1.8% of the sample. For the CD8 naive samples, CD45RO-negative cells were positively selected for CCR7, yielding a CD45RA+CCR7+ population from which TemRA cells were excluded. The sample taken for sequencing was naive CD8+ T cells from PBMCs. The cell subset or site label for this specimen denotes: CD45RA+CCR7+. The receptors shown here come from a man aged 18 to 35 in good health. Some clones in this sample may be carry-over from other donors' samples.

This clone showed up just once. The chain employs TRBV7-9 and TRBJ2-5, with TRBD1 matching 9 bases. This CDR3 has 16 amino acids. The junction had 12 bases not matched to a gene; V was cut back by 6 bases and J by 4 bases. Germline V CDR1 and CDR2: SEHNR, FQNEAQ (reference sequence). The CDR3 DNA sequence: TGTGCCAGCAGGCTTCCGGGACAGGGACGGGGAGAGACCCAGTACTTC. Translating it yields CASRLPGQGRGETQYF. Drawing the rest from reference TRBV7-9 and TRBJ2-5, the complete variable domain is DTGVSQNPRHKITKRGQNVTFRCDPISEHNRLYWYRQTLGQGPEFLTYFQNEAQLEKSRLLSDRFSAERPKGSFSTLEIQRTEQGDSAMYLCASRLPGQGRGETQYFGPGTRLLVL.

This chain connects TRBV6-1 to TRBJ2-3; either TRBD1 or TRBD2 may fit D (5 bases each). Germline CDR1 is MNHNS and CDR2 is SASEGT. Trimming removed 0 bases at V and 9 bases at J, with 25 bases between. CDR3 size: 18 residues. The CDR3 protein is CASSEALRGREGGTTQYF. The CDR3 DNA sequence: TGTGCCAGCAGTGAAGCGCTTCGGGGCAGGGAAGGAGGAACGACGCAGTATTTT.

The chain has TRBV7-9 and TRBJ2-7, with D hard to call. Germline V gene lookup returns CDR1 SEHNR and CDR2 FQNEAQ (reference sequence). The CDR3 runs to 11 residues. Deletions cut 5 bases from V and 7 bases from J, with 9 bases between. The CDR3 sequence: CASSPVGEQYF. CDR3 in DNA: TGTGCCAGCAGCCCGGTGGGGGAGCAGTACTTC.

This chain joins TRBV11-2 and TRBJ2-7, with TRBD2 identical over 9 bases. The CDR3 length is 13 residues. The germline CDR1 and CDR2 sequences are SGHAT and FQNNGV. V was clipped by 4 bases and J by 6 bases; unmatched bases: 4. The CDR3 sequence is CASSSQAGGEQYF. As DNA, the CDR3 is TGTGCCAGCAGCTCACAAGCGGGGGGCGAGCAGTACTTC.

This chain links TRBV5-4 with TRBJ2-5; 8 bases map to TRBD2. The CDR3 has 15 amino acids. Germline V gene sequence: CDR1 SGHNT, CDR2 YYREEE (reference sequence). V dropped 3 bases and J dropped 5; count of bases not matched to a gene: 9. CDR3 sequence (DNA): TGTGCCAGCAGCTCAACCAGCCGGGAGGGGGAGACCCAGTACTTC. It encodes CASSSTSREGETQYF.

The chain joins TRBV4-1 to TRBJ1-1; D not certain. CDR3 size: 13 residues. V was clipped by 4 bases and J by 5 bases, with 11 bases between them. Looked up from germline, CDR1 is MGHRA and CDR2 is YSYEKL. This CDR3 is CASSLRAGTEAFF. DNA for the CDR3: TGCGCCAGCAGCCTTCGGGCTGGGACTGAAGCTTTCTTT.

The chain joins TRBV29-1 to TRBJ1-5, with 9 bases aligning to TRBD1. The CDR3 is 13 residues long. V lost 6 bases to trimming and J lost 5 bases; unmatched junction nucleotides: 5. Germline V lookup: CDR1 SQVTM, CDR2 ANQGSEA. CDR3 in amino acids: CSVADRGDQPQHF. The CDR3 region has the DNA TGCAGCGTAGCGGACAGGGGCGATCAGCCCCAGCATTTT. Variable domain in full (rest from reference TRBV29-1 and TRBJ1-5): SAVISQKPSRDICQRGTSLTIQCQVDSQVTMMFWYRQQPGQSLTLIATANQGSEATYESGFVIDKFPISRPNLTFSTLTVSNMSPEDSSIYLCSVADRGDQPQHFGDGTRLSIL.

J is TRBJ2-4 and V is TRBV7-2; TRBD1 agrees at 7 bases. CDR1 is SGHTA, CDR2 FQGNSA, per germline. This CDR3 has 16 residues. After removal of 1 base from V and 5 bases from J, the junction contained 8 bases not matched to a gene. The CDR3 DNA sequence: TGTGCCAGCAGCTTAGTGGCCAGGGGGTGGGAAAACATTCAGTACTTC. It specifies CASSLVARGWENIQYF.

CDR3 sequence reads: CASSYRAFPDNYEQYF. The DNA of the CDR3 is TGCGCCAGCAGCTACCGGGCCTTCCCAGATAACTACGAGCAGTACTTC. V gene TRBV4-1 combines with J gene TRBJ2-7, with D unresolved. The germline V gene encodes CDR1 MGHRA and CDR2 YSYEKL. The CDR3 is 16 residues long. The V end lost 5 bases, the J end lost 3 bases, and 20 bases lay between the germline ends.

Details on this clone: This sample also contains other DNA sequences that code for the same CDR3. This chain uses TRBV28 with TRBJ2-2; D is ambiguous. V was trimmed by 6 bases and J by 8 bases, leaving 4 bases between them. Germline CDR1 reads MDHEN; CDR2 reads SYDVKM. The CDR3 is 10 residues long. CDR3 sequence reads: CASRRGELFF. As DNA, the CDR3 is TGTGCCAGCAGGAGGGGGGAGCTGTTTTTT.

The chain uses TRBV29-1 and TRBJ2-7; a possible D gene is TRBD2 (7 bases). Germline assignment: CDR1 SQVTM and CDR2 ANQGSEA. The ends were cut back, 8 bases at V and 0 bases at J, with 17 bases in the middle. This CDR3 has 14 residues. Here the CDR3 reads CSHLGGESSYEQYF. CDR3 DNA sequence: TGCAGCCACTTAGGGGGGGAGAGCTCCTACGAGCAGTACTTC.

The chain has TRBV5-4 and TRBJ2-7; tentatively, D is TRBD2 (6 bases). The V gene's germline CDR1 is SGHNT and CDR2 YYREEE (reference sequence). CDR3 length equals 15 residues. V lost 3 bases and J lost 2, with 15 bases in between. The CDR3 loop is CASSSPTRGTYEQYF. CDR3 nucleotide sequence: TGTGCCAGCAGCTCCCCGACTAGGGGTACCTACGAGCAGTACTTC.

The J gene is TRBJ2-5, the V gene TRBV6-1; 9 bases match TRBD2. The length of the CDR3 is 15 residues. Per the germline V gene, CDR1 is MNHNS and CDR2 is SASEGT. V was clipped by 6 bases and J by 5 bases; unmatched bases: 10. The CDR3 DNA is TGTGCCAGCAGGCCATTAGCGGGAGTGGAGGAGACCCAGTACTTC. The encoded protein is CASRPLAGVEETQYF.

This clone appeared a single time. The J gene is TRBJ1-5, the V gene TRBV27, with D unresolved. Trimming removed 2 bases at V and 1 base at J, with 9 bases between. Germline CDR1 MNHEY, CDR2 SMNVEV (reference sequence). There are 15 residues in the CDR3. CDR3 nucleotides: TGTGCCAGCAGTTTAATGGGGTTGAGCAATCAGCCCCAGCATTTT. Its protein is CASSLMGLSNQPQHF.

This chain joins TRBV6-6 and TRBJ2-1, with 15 bases that match TRBD2. Unmatched junction bases numbered 6, after V lost 6 bases and J lost 9 bases. The CDR3 consists of 15 residues. The germline gives CDR1 MNHNY, CDR2 SVGAGI (reference sequence). The CDR3 region is CASSTGLAGGSEQFF. CDR3 nucleotide sequence: TGTGCCAGCAGCACAGGACTAGCGGGAGGGAGTGAGCAGTTCTTC.

As for this clone: The same CDR3 arises from other DNA sequences in this sample as well. The genes are TRBV9 and TRBJ2-3; no clear D gene. The germline gives CDR1 SGDLS, CDR2 YYNGEE. Deletions cut 4 bases from V and 6 bases from J, with 9 bases between. This CDR3 is built from 12 residues. The CDR3 here is CASSPSRDTQYF. CDR3 nucleotides: TGTGCCAGCAGCCCGAGTAGGGATACGCAGTATTTT.

As regards this clone: The sample carries other DNA sequences with the same CDR3. This chain connects TRBV28 to TRBJ2-7; possibly TRBD2 for D (6 bases). This CDR3 is 14 amino acids long. V was clipped by 2 bases and J by 2 bases, with 10 bases between them. Germline assignment: CDR1 MDHEN and CDR2 SYDVKM. The CDR3 DNA follows: TGTGCCAGCAGTTTACGGGGGAGAGCCTACGAGCAGTACTTC. It translates to CASSLRGRAYEQYF.

The chain combines TRBV14 with TRBJ2-7; TRBD2 agrees at 9 bases. The CDR3 is 16 residues long. The ends lost 4 bases at V and 4 bases at J; junction bases unmatched: 11. Germline V gene sequence: CDR1 SGHDN, CDR2 FVKESK. CDR3 residues: CASSREIAGEGYEQYF. DNA of the CDR3: TGTGCCAGCAGCCGCGAGATAGCGGGAGAGGGGTACGAGCAGTACTTC.

A single count supports this clone. The gene calls are TRBV9 and TRBJ2-7; TRBD1 is a possible D gene (7 bases). The CDR3 runs 16 residues. Trimming shortened V by 4 bases and J by 5 bases, and 22 bases separated the two germline ends. CDR1 is SGDLS and CDR2 is YYNGEE in the germline V gene. The CDR3 DNA is TGTGCCAGCAGCAGACAGGGTTGGGGGAGGTCGAACGAGCAGTACTTC. This encodes CASSRQGWGRSNEQYF.

Comments on this clone: This CDR3 is also generated by other DNA sequences in the sample. The chain uses TRBV30 and TRBJ2-2; D not resolved. Per germline, CDR1 GTSNPN and CDR2 SVGIG (reference sequence). The CDR3 runs to 13 residues. The germline V and J ends were trimmed by 0 bases and 2 bases, with 4 bases remaining between them. In nucleotides, the CDR3 is TGTGCCTGGAGTGTACTTAACACCGGGGAGCTGTTTTTT. This translates into CAWSVLNTGELFF.

This chain uses TRBV10-1 with TRBJ2-7, with 7 nucleotides matching TRBD1. This CDR3 region has 15 residues. J was trimmed by 2 bases and V by 2 bases; bases with no gene match: 6. From germline, CDR1 is WNHNN and CDR2 SYGVQD (reference sequence). CDR3 in amino acids: CASSEPRQGAYEQYF. The DNA of the CDR3 is TGCGCCAGCAGTGAGCCCCGACAGGGTGCCTACGAGCAGTACTTC.

This clone came up a few times. V gene TRBV25-1 combines with J gene TRBJ1-2; 7 bases align to TRBD1. Trimming removed 4 bases from V and 12 bases from J; junction bases left unmatched: 8. The CDR3 length is 12 residues. The germline V gene has CDR1 MGHDK and CDR2 SYGVNS. The CDR3 DNA reads as TGTGCCAGCAGTGGCCGGGACAGCATCGACACCTTC. It codes for CASSGRDSIDTF.

The V call is TRBV19, the J call TRBJ2-1; D is tentatively TRBD1 or TRBD2 (5 bases each). Germline V gene sequence: CDR1 LNHDA, CDR2 SQIVND (reference sequence). Trimming removed 5 bases at V and 10 bases at J, with 15 bases between. This CDR3 contains 13 residues. The CDR3 nucleotides read TGTGCCAGTAGTGTTGGGACCCGGGAAGAGCAGTTCTTC. This gives the protein CASSVGTREEQFF.

Here the CDR3 reads CASSPRGTSGRYNEQFF. CDR3 DNA: TGTGCCAGCAGCCCAAGAGGGACTAGCGGGAGATACAATGAGCAGTTCTTC. The rearrangement uses TRBV7-8 and TRBJ2-1; 14 bases agree with TRBD2. Germline V lookup: CDR1 SGHVS, CDR2 FQNEAQ. The CDR3 is made up of 17 amino acids. V gave up 5 bases and J gave up 4 bases; unmatched junction bases: 7.

The chain joins TRBV5-4 to TRBJ2-7; 10 bases align to TRBD2. The CDR3 sequence is 15 residues long. The trim removed 2 bases at V and 4 bases at J, leaving 6 bases unmatched. CDR1 is SGHNT and CDR2 is YYREEE in the germline V gene (reference sequence). The CDR3 nucleotides are TGTGCCAGCAGCTTTTCGCCGACTAGCGGGTACGAGCAGTACTTC. It encodes CASSFSPTSGYEQYF.

This clone appeared a single time. The rearrangement uses TRBV15 and TRBJ2-5, with D possibly TRBD1 on 6 matching bases. Germline values: CDR1 LNHNV, CDR2 YYDKDF (reference sequence). Trimming pared 5 bases from V and 4 bases from J, leaving 11 bases between. The CDR3 contains 13 residues. The CDR3 DNA is TGTGCCACCAGCGGTGACAGGCGAGAGACCCAGTACTTC. Its protein product is CATSGDRRETQYF. Full variable domain (missing parts from reference TRBV15 and TRBJ2-5): DAMVIQNPRYQVTQFGKPVTLSCSQTLNHNVMYWYQQKSSQAPKLLFHYYDKDFNNEADTPDNFQSRRPNTSFCFLDIRSPGLGDTAMYLCATSGDRRETQYFGPGTRLLVL.

This rearrangement joins TRBV9 to TRBJ1-1, with D possibly being TRBD1 (5 bases). The CDR3 runs to 17 residues. V lost 0 bases and J 5 bases, leaving 20 bases between the germline ends. Germline V gene sequence: CDR1 SGDLS, CDR2 YYNGEE. As DNA, the CDR3 is TGTGCCAGCAGCGTAGGGAGTGGGCGGGGAGGGGTTACTGAAGCTTTCTTT. Translation: CASSVGSGRGGVTEAFF. The variable domain in full, with the rest retrieved from reference TRBV9 and TRBJ1-1, is DSGVTQTPKHLITATGQRVTLRCSPRSGDLSVYWYQQSLDQGLQFLIQYYNGEERAKGNILERFSAQQFPDLHSELNLSSLELGDSALYFCASSVGSGRGGVTEAFFGQGTRLTVV.

The chain recombines TRBV7-2 with TRBJ2-1, with unresolved D. The germline V and J ends were trimmed by 1 base and 3 bases, with 4 bases remaining between them. Germline V CDR1 and CDR2: SGHTA, FQGNSA. This CDR3 contains 13 residues. The CDR3 bases are TGTGCCAGCAGCTTAGGGCACTACAATGAGCAGTTCTTC. Residues: CASSLGHYNEQFF.

The CDR3 DNA sequence: TGTGCCAGCAGCGCCACAGGGGGCCCTCAGCCCCAGCATTTT. This sequence encodes CASSATGGPQPQHF. The V and J genes are TRBV7-9 and TRBJ1-5; 9 bases fit TRBD1. Germline V gene sequence: CDR1 SEHNR, CDR2 FQNEAQ (reference sequence). The CDR3 loop spans 14 amino acids. With V trimmed by 5 bases and J by 6 bases, 5 bases remained unmatched.